This T cell receptor beta chain was found in a study of T cells in Graves' hyperthyroidism and ophthalmopathy. Every diagnosis used clinical symptoms, serum thyroxine and TRAb, thyroid ultrasound and orbital computed tomography. Fresh peripheral blood, 8 to 10 ml, was the source of the PBMCs. Study observations and caveats: The blood repertoire included most of the expanded thyroid clonotypes above 0.001.

The germline V gene encodes CDR1 SGHTA and CDR2 FQGTGA. This CDR3 comprises 14 residues. V gave up 0 bases and J gave up 9 bases, with 12 bases separating them. As for this clonotype: Its antigen is unidentified.

Amplification of TCR beta CDR3 regions was performed using RNA transcripts as template. First-round RT-PCR of the TCR CDR3 relied on the HTBI primer set. A single record per CDR3 protein comes from TCRdb applying MiXCR to the multiplex PCR reads. The sample shows about 350,000 distinct CDR3 sequences, about 15% of them seen only once. V is TRBV7-3 and J is TRBJ2-1; D might be TRBD2 (5 bases). The clonotype comes from a woman under 40 with Graves' hyperthyroidism. Sample: blood. The CDR3, as DNA: TGTGCCAGCAGCTTAACGTTCGGGGTGGGTGAGCAGTTCTTC. Protein product: CASSLTFGVGEQFF.